One sample yielded the 21 T cell receptor beta chains listed below, sequenced in a study of OX40 agonist ivuxolimab in advanced cancers. TCRdb's copy holds only in-frame clones and misses some; the assay was immunoSEQ multiplex PCR. The table shows roughly 100,000 clones, with roughly 89% occurring only once. The sample in question was CD4+ or CD8+ T cells sorted from blood, obtained in a trial of the OX40 agonist ivuxolimab. These receptors came from an adult with an advanced solid tumor such as melanoma, head and neck, liver or kidney cancer.

This clone was seen only a few times. The chain is built from TRBV5-4 and TRBJ2-7; 9 bases are shared with TRBD1. Germline trimming cut 2 bases from V and 4 bases from J; bases unmatched to any gene: 7. This CDR3 has 15 amino acids. Germline V gives CDR1 SGHNT, CDR2 YYREEE (reference sequence). This chain's CDR3 is CASSLESGQGYEQYF. CDR3 nucleotides: TGTGCCAGCAGCTTAGAGTCCGGACAGGGGTACGAGCAGTACTTC.

CDR3 region: CASSFGGGSYNEQFF. The CDR3 region has the DNA TGTGCCAGCAGCTTTGGGGGCGGGTCCTACAATGAGCAGTTCTTC. The chain employs TRBV7-8 and TRBJ2-1; D possibly corresponds to TRBD1 (6 bases). CDR3 size: 15 residues. The V and J ends lost 3 bases and 1 base respectively, with 10 bases between them. The germline CDR1 and CDR2 sequences are SGHVS and FQNEAQ.

The J gene is TRBJ1-6, the V gene TRBV19; D is ambiguous. Germline CDR1 is LNHDA and CDR2 is SQIVND (reference sequence). Trimming took off 4 bases at V and 10 bases at J, with 8 bases between the two ends. The CDR3 is made up of 12 amino acids. CDR3 region: CASSKEGSPLHF. CDR3 sequence (DNA): TGTGCCAGTAGTAAGGAAGGATCACCCCTCCACTTT.

This clone appeared once. The chain joins TRBV13 to TRBJ1-4, with a tentative D call TRBD1 (6 bases). This CDR3 has 14 residues. V was trimmed by 5 bases and J by 6 bases, leaving 13 bases between them. The germline gives CDR1 PRHDT, CDR2 FYEKMQ (reference sequence). CDR3 protein: CASSPRGRDEKLFF. The CDR3 bases are TGTGCCAGCAGCCCACGGGGGCGGGATGAAAAACTGTTTTTT.

The chain uses TRBV28 and TRBJ1-1; 12 nucleotides line up with TRBD1. The germline CDR1 and CDR2 sequences are MDHEN and SYDVKM. CDR3 size: 15 residues. Trimming at V came to 6 bases and at J to 2 bases, leaving 4 bases not matched to a gene. Written as DNA, the CDR3 is TGTGCCAGCAGGTCCGGGACAGGGGGCAACACTGAAGCTTTCTTT. It yields the protein CASRSGTGGNTEAFF.

This chain joins TRBV11-2 and TRBJ2-1; 10 nucleotides align to TRBD2. The V gene end was trimmed by 7 bases and the J gene end by 9 bases; junction bases not matched to a gene: 15. Per germline, CDR1 SGHAT and CDR2 FQNNGV. CDR3 length: 16 residues. CDR3 amino acids: CASNPIAGGPTTEQFF. Written as DNA, the CDR3 is TGTGCCAGCAATCCCATAGCGGGGGGCCCCACGACTGAGCAGTTCTTC. The full variable domain, completed using reference TRBV11-2 and TRBJ2-1, is EAGVAQSPRYKIIEKRQSVAFWCNPISGHATLYWYQQILGQGPKLLIQFQNNGVVDDSQLPKDRFSAERLKGVDSTLKIQPAKLEDSAVYLCASNPIAGGPTTEQFFGPGTRLTVL.

The chain links TRBV29-1 to TRBJ1-3, with a tentative D call TRBD1 (5 bases). V lost 7 bases and J 3 bases, leaving 19 bases between the germline ends. CDR1 and CDR2 from the germline V gene are SQVTM and ANQGSEA. This CDR3 has 15 amino acids. The CDR3 loop reads CSALTDSVYGNTIYF. The CDR3 nucleotides read TGCAGCGCACTTACCGACAGCGTCTATGGAAACACCATATATTTT. Full variable domain (outside the CDR3, taken from reference TRBV29-1 and TRBJ1-3): SAVISQKPSRDICQRGTSLTIQCQVDSQVTMMFWYRQQPGQSLTLIATANQGSEATYESGFVIDKFPISRPNLTFSTLTVSNMSPEDSSIYLCSALTDSVYGNTIYFGEGSWLTVV.

The chain couples TRBV7-9 to TRBJ1-1; no clear D gene. CDR3 length: 15 amino acids. V was clipped by 5 bases and J by 4 bases, with 17 bases between them. CDR1 is SEHNR, CDR2 FQNEAQ, per germline (reference sequence). DNA of the CDR3: TGTGCCAGCAGCCCATTGACCCCGCGGGGCACTGAAGCTTTCTTT. Its translation is CASSPLTPRGTEAFF. The whole variable domain, filled in from reference TRBV7-9 and TRBJ1-1, reads DTGVSQNPRHKITKRGQNVTFRCDPISEHNRLYWYRQTLGQGPEFLTYFQNEAQLEKSRLLSDRFSAERPKGSFSTLEIQRTEQGDSAMYLCASSPLTPRGTEAFFGQGTRLTVV.

The gene calls are TRBV30 and TRBJ2-4; 8 nucleotides agree with TRBD1. Germline assignment: CDR1 GTSNPN and CDR2 SVGIG (reference sequence). This CDR3 region has 14 residues. V trimming: 2 bases; J trimming: 9 bases; junction bases outside the gene matches: 9. CDR3 nucleotides: TGTGCCTGGAGTCACGGACAGGGCCGCGGCATTCAGTACTTC. Amino acid sequence: CAWSHGQGRGIQYF.

This rearrangement joins TRBV7-6 to TRBJ1-3; a possible D gene is TRBD1 (6 bases). The CDR3 covers 15 residues. Germline V CDR1 and CDR2: SGHVS, FNYEAQ. V lost 5 bases, J lost 1 base, and 12 bases lay in between. DNA for the CDR3: TGTGCCAGCAGCCCCCGGCAGGGGTCTGGAAACACCATATATTTT. Protein sequence: CASSPRQGSGNTIYF.

A single count supports this clone. V usage is TRBV27 and J usage is TRBJ1-5, with 8 bases that match TRBD1. Germline V gene lookup returns CDR1 MNHEY and CDR2 SMNVEV (reference sequence). J gave up 1 base and V 6 bases, and 2 bases lay outside the gene matches. The CDR3 runs 14 residues. Written as DNA, the CDR3 is TGTGCCAGCAGCTGGACAGGGAGCAATCAGCCCCAGCATTTT. It specifies CASSWTGSNQPQHF.

The CDR3 DNA follows: TGTGCCAGCAGCTTAAAACAGGGTGTGGATACGCAGTATTTT. This sequence encodes CASSLKQGVDTQYF. The chain recombines TRBV7-2 with TRBJ2-3; possible D gene TRBD1, 6 bases. V lost 2 bases, J lost 6 bases, and 12 bases lay in between. Germline V gene lookup returns CDR1 SGHTA and CDR2 FQGNSA. The CDR3 extends over 14 amino acids.

This chain uses TRBV21-1 with TRBJ2-3; no DNA check was done on the table's D call, TRBD2. TRBV21-1 represents a pseudogene. The CDR3 has 13 amino acids. The CDR3: CASGRGCTDTQYF. The DNA for the CDR3 is TGTGCCAGCGGGAGGGGCTGCACAGATACGCAGTATTTT.

The chain uses TRBV28 and TRBJ2-7; no firm D call. CDR1 is MDHEN, CDR2 SYDVKM, per germline. The CDR3 extends over 12 amino acids. The V end was cut by 5 bases, the J end by 7 bases, with 12 bases between. CDR3 amino acids: CASSPMLREQYF. The CDR3 coding sequence is TGTGCCAGCAGTCCGATGCTGAGGGAGCAGTACTTC.

This chain joins TRBV30 and TRBJ1-2; a weak D match, TRBD1 (6 bases). Germline V gene data show CDR1 as GTSNPN and CDR2 as SVGIG (reference sequence). The CDR3 has 13 amino acids. Trimming left V 8 bases short and J 4 bases short, with 17 bases between. CDR3 in DNA: TGTGCCGGGTGGGGCAGGGGAGGCTATGGCTACACCTTC. Amino acid sequence: CAGWGRGGYGYTF.

The chain carries TRBV5-6 and TRBJ1-3; 7 bases line up with TRBD1. V shed 5 bases and J 2 bases; nucleotides not matched to a gene: 13. Germline V gives CDR1 SGHDT, CDR2 YYEEEE. This CDR3 has 17 residues. DNA for the CDR3: TGTGCCAGCAGTAGGAGGACAGGCTGGCCCGCTGGAAACACCATATATTTT. It translates to CASSRRTGWPAGNTIYF.

This chain links TRBV7-8 with TRBJ2-5; 9 bases align to TRBD2. The CDR3 consists of 15 residues. Germline V lookup: CDR1 SGHVS, CDR2 FQNEAQ. V dropped 1 base and J dropped 5; count of bases not matched to a gene: 5. The CDR3 here is CASSLGQRGVETQYF. Here the CDR3 DNA reads TGTGCCAGCAGCTTAGGCCAGCGGGGGGTGGAGACCCAGTACTTC.

This chain connects TRBV6-5 to TRBJ2-3; perhaps TRBD2 as D (6 bases). The CDR3 extends over 12 amino acids. Trimming pared 6 bases from V and 4 bases from J, leaving 8 bases between. CDR1 MNHEY and CDR2 SVGAGI come from the germline V gene. The CDR3 sequence: CASRTSSDTQYF. The CDR3 coding sequence is TGTGCCAGCAGGACTAGTTCAGATACGCAGTATTTT.

V and J are TRBV18 and TRBJ2-3; tentatively, D is TRBD1 (5 bases). Germline CDR1 is KGHSH and CDR2 is LQKENI. This CDR3 is built from 16 residues. V gave up 0 bases and J gave up 2 bases, with 12 bases separating them. The CDR3 loop is CASSPPRQGLTDTQYF. The CDR3 region has the DNA TGTGCCAGCTCACCACCTAGGCAGGGTCTCACAGATACGCAGTATTTT.

The rearrangement links TRBV7-2 to TRBJ2-7, with D perhaps TRBD2 (6 bases). V shed 4 bases and J shed 1 base, with 11 bases lying between them. CDR3 length: 14 amino acids. Germline V gene lookup returns CDR1 SGHTA and CDR2 FQGNSA. DNA for the CDR3: TGTGCCAGCAGCTGGACCGGGACTTCCTACGAGCAGTACTTC. It specifies CASSWTGTSYEQYF.

This chain connects TRBV19 to TRBJ1-2; D is uncertain. Germline V CDR1 and CDR2: LNHDA, SQIVND (reference sequence). Trimming shortened V by 0 bases and J by 2 bases, and 13 bases separated the two germline ends. This CDR3 contains 16 residues. The CDR3 DNA reads TGTGCCAGTAGTATAGACGGTTTGCCCTCCAACTATGGCTACACCTTC. Protein product: CASSIDGLPSNYGYTF.